The TCR beta chain under discussion was sequenced for a study of molecular identifiers for immune sequencing clone quantification. Study results and caveats: In CMV-specific effectors, clones above 20 copies held over 99% of molecules; naive, under 1%.

This clonotype was counted only a few times. Its antigen remains unidentified. With listed TCR primers and previously described methods, bulk TCR libraries were prepared. One entry per CDR3 protein results from TCRdb running MiXCR on the PCR reads. The repertoire holds 55,000 to 75,000 distinct CDR3 sequences, with approximately 17% as singletons. The CDR3 covers 16 residues. The V gene lost 4 bases and the J gene lost 5 bases, with 18 bases spanning the gap. CDR1 and CDR2 (germline): LNHDA, SQIVND (reference sequence). The CD8+CD4-CCR7+CD45RA+ phenotype defined the sorted naive CD8 T cells. The chain combines TRBV19 with TRBJ2-1; TRBD1 or TRBD2 may be the D gene (5 bases each). This TCR was sampled from a human donor in good health. Some libraries in this study had Jurkat cell RNA spiked in. Sequenced material: naive CD8+ T cells from blood, with Jurkat cell RNA spiked in. Described subset: FACS-sorted CD8+CD4-CCR7+CD45RA+ naive T cells. CDR3: CASSKVGSGHDNEQFF. The CDR3 DNA is TGTGCCAGTAGTAAAGTTGGGTCGGGGCACGACAATGAGCAGTTCTTC.